The 11 T cell receptor beta chains below all came from one sample that was sequenced in a study of cytotoxic CD8 clonotypes in ibrutinib-treated CLL. Some clones are missing from TCRdb's copy, which holds only in-frame ones; the method was immunoSEQ multiplex PCR. Of 300,000 to 350,000 clones listed, just under 80% are singletons. This specimen consisted of PBMCs, obtained before ibrutinib treatment. The receptors shown here come from a human donor with chronic lymphocytic leukemia.

The rearrangement uses TRBV20-1 and TRBJ2-7; 7 bases map to TRBD1. CDR1 is DFQATT, CDR2 SNEGSKA, per germline (reference sequence). Trimming removed 3 bases from V and 7 bases from J; junction bases left unmatched: 3. The CDR3 loop spans 11 amino acids. This CDR3 reads CSASVQGEQYF. The CDR3 DNA sequence: TGCAGTGCTAGCGTACAGGGGGAGCAGTACTTC.

This clone was detected only once. V usage is TRBV5-1 and J usage is TRBJ1-1; tentative D call: TRBD1 (6 bases). Trimming took off 6 bases at V and 7 bases at J, with 13 bases between the two ends. CDR3 length: 12 amino acids. CDR1 SGHRS and CDR2 YFSETQ come from the germline V gene. CDR3 nucleotides: TGCGCCAGCAAGAAAGACAGGAATGAAGCTTTCTTT. Protein: CASKKDRNEAFF.

The J gene is TRBJ1-1, the V gene TRBV9; D call uncertain. This CDR3 contains 12 residues. V lost 3 bases to trimming and J lost 6 bases, with 9 bases between them. The V gene's germline CDR1 is SGDLS and CDR2 YYNGEE. The CDR3, as DNA: TGTGCCAGCAGCGGAGAGAATCCTGAAGCTTTCTTT. Its protein is CASSGENPEAFF.

This clone was observed a few times. J is TRBJ2-6 and V is TRBV19; D is unresolved. Germline CDR1 and CDR2: LNHDA and SQIVND (reference sequence). The CDR3 is made up of 18 amino acids. V lost 5 bases and J 0 bases, leaving 17 bases between the germline ends. CDR3 sequence reads: CASSPGWYLFSGANVLTF. The CDR3 DNA reads TGTGCCAGTAGTCCAGGCTGGTACCTTTTCTCTGGGGCCAACGTCCTGACTTTC.

This sequence joins TRBV4-3 and TRBJ2-7, with D tentatively TRBD1 (5 bases). The CDR3 covers 14 residues. The ends were cut back, 0 bases at V and 5 bases at J, with 11 bases in the middle. The germline CDR1 and CDR2 sequences are LGHNA and YSLEER. In DNA form, the CDR3 reads TGCGCCAGCAGCCAAGATTTGGGCAGGGACGAGCAGTACTTC. It encodes CASSQDLGRDEQYF.

CDR3 region: CASSSRDSFPYGYTF. The CDR3 coding sequence is TGTGCCAGCAGCAGCAGGGACAGCTTCCCCTATGGCTACACCTTC. This chain connects TRBV7-8 to TRBJ1-2; the match to TRBD1 covers 7 bases. Losses at the gene ends were 5 bases for V and 4 bases for J; bases not matched to a gene: 10. The CDR3 spans 15 residues. CDR1 SGHVS and CDR2 FQNEAQ come from the germline V gene.

This clone was seen a handful of times. The V call is TRBV18, the J call TRBJ2-7; 8 nucleotides align to TRBD1. This CDR3 contains 17 residues. CDR1 is KGHSH, CDR2 LQKENI, per germline. V trimming: 2 bases; J trimming: 6 bases; junction bases outside the gene matches: 15. CDR3 DNA: TGTGCCAGCTCACCATTGCCAAGAGACAGGGGAGTCGGCGAGCAGTACTTC. It is translated as CASSPLPRDRGVGEQYF.

The sample holds a few counts of this clone. The chain joins TRBV7-2 to TRBJ2-1; 12 bases are shared with TRBD1. The CDR3 loop spans 19 amino acids. V shed 5 bases and J 0 bases; nucleotides not matched to a gene: 11. Germline V gives CDR1 SGHTA, CDR2 FQGNSA. The CDR3 sequence: CASSLGQGARPGSYNEQFF. CDR3 in DNA: TGTGCCAGCAGCCTGGGACAGGGGGCCCGACCCGGCTCCTACAATGAGCAGTTCTTC. Full variable domain (outside the CDR3, taken from reference TRBV7-2 and TRBJ2-1): GAGVSQSPSNKVTEKGKDVELRCDPISGHTALYWYRQSLGQGLEFLIYFQGNSAPDKSGLPSDRFSAERTGGSVSTLTIQRTQQEDSAVYLCASSLGQGARPGSYNEQFFGPGTRLTVL.

The chain links TRBV7-3 to TRBJ2-3, with D possibly TRBD1 on 6 matching bases. The CDR3 contains 15 residues. V was shortened by 6 bases and J by 0 bases, with 13 bases between the two germline ends. Per germline, CDR1 SGHTA and CDR2 FQGTGA. The CDR3: CASRVRGFSTDTQYF. CDR3 sequence (DNA): TGTGCCAGCAGAGTCAGGGGATTTAGCACAGATACGCAGTATTTT.

The sample holds a few counts of this clone. In DNA, the CDR3 is TGTGCCAGCAGTCAGGACCCCACCGGACTCTACGAGCAGTACTTC. This translates into CASSQDPTGLYEQYF. The V gene is TRBV6-5, the J gene TRBJ2-7; D may be TRBD2 (5 bases). Trimming shortened V by 5 bases and J by 3 bases, and 17 bases separated the two germline ends. There are 15 residues in the CDR3. CDR1 MNHEY and CDR2 SVGAGI come from the germline V gene.

This chain uses TRBV19 with TRBJ2-7, with TRBD1 matching 8 bases. V shed 6 bases, J shed 2 bases, and the junction held 12 bases outside the gene matches. There are 16 residues in the CDR3. Germline-derived CDR1 and CDR2 are LNHDA and SQIVND (reference sequence). Here the CDR3 reads CASRETSTGAAYEQYF. CDR3 sequence (DNA): TGTGCCAGTAGGGAAACTTCGACAGGGGCCGCCTACGAGCAGTACTTC.